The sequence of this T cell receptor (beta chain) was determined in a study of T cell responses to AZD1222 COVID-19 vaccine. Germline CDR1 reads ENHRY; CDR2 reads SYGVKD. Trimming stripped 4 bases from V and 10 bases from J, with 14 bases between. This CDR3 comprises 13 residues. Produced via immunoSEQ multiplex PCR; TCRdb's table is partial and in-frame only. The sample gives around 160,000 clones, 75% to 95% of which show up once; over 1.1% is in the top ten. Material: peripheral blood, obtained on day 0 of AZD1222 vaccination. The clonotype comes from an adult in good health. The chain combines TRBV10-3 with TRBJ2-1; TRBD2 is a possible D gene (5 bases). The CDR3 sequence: CAISGLLRWEQFF. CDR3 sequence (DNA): TGTGCCATCAGTGGACTACTCCGATGGGAGCAGTTCTTC.